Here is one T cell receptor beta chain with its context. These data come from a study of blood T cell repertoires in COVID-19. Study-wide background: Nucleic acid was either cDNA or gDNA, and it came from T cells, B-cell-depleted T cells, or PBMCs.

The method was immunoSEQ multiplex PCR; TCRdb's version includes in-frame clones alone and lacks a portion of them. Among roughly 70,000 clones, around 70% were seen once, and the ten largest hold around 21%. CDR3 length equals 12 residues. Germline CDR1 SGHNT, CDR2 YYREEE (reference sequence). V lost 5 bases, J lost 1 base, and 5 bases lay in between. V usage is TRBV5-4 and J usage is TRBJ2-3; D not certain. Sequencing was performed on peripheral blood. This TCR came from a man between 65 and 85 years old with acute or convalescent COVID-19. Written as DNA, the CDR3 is TGTGCCAGCAGGGCGGGCACAGATACGCAGTATTTT. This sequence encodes CASRAGTDTQYF.